Below, 4 T cell receptor beta chains from the same sample are listed, as sequenced in a study of a mutant IDH1 vaccine in newly diagnosed glioma. Their target antigens are unknown. Sequenced by immunoSEQ multiplex PCR; TCRdb stores in-frame clones only, minus some. This table holds fewer than 45,000 clones, around 76% found once. The time point is: week 23, last vaccination. One vaccine dose held 300 ug of mutant IDH1 20-mer peptide and came with topical imiquimod. Sequenced material: PBMCs, taken from a glioma patient whose treatment included an IDH1 peptide vaccine. Receptors originate from a man aged 45-60 years with glioma.

This clone was counted a few times. This rearrangement joins TRBV4-1 to TRBJ2-1; D may be TRBD2 (6 bases). This CDR3 has 14 amino acids. CDR1 and CDR2 from the germline V gene are MGHRA and YSYEKL. The germline V and J ends were trimmed by 6 bases and 7 bases, with 16 bases remaining between them. The CDR3 loop reads CASSRGLDGNEQFF. CDR3 nucleotide sequence: TGCGCCAGCAGTCGGGGACTTGACGGGAATGAGCAGTTCTTC.

The J gene is TRBJ1-1, the V gene TRBV6-6; D unresolved. CDR3 length equals 12 residues. Germline values: CDR1 MNHNY, CDR2 SVGAGI (reference sequence). Trimming left V 5 bases short and J 6 bases short, with 10 bases between. In DNA form, the CDR3 reads TGTGCCAGCAGTCCCCCTCTCGCTGAAGCTTTCTTT. This encodes CASSPPLAEAFF.

This clone was picked up a small number of times. The rearrangement uses TRBV9 and TRBJ1-2; 7 bases line up with TRBD1. With 0 bases clipped from V and 4 bases from J, the junction kept 6 bases outside the gene matches. The V gene's germline CDR1 is SGDLS and CDR2 YYNGEE. The CDR3 length is 15 residues. CDR3 sequence (DNA): TGTGCCAGCAGCGTAGGGGTGGGACAGCCCTATGGCTACACCTTC. Translated, it gives CASSVGVGQPYGYTF.

The chain links TRBV30 to TRBJ2-5; D unclear. Germline V gives CDR1 GTSNPN, CDR2 SVGIG (reference sequence). CDR3 size: 13 residues. The ends were cut back, 3 bases at V and 1 base at J, with 9 bases in the middle. In DNA, the CDR3 is TGTGCCTGGAGCCCACTCGCCCAAGAGACCCAGTACTTC. As protein: CAWSPLAQETQYF.